This TCR beta chain was found in a study of cytomegalovirus exposure and HLA in healthy donors. The study ran its PCR with 60 Vbeta and 13 Jbeta primers. Profiled with immunoSEQ multiplex PCR; TCRdb holds only in-frame clones, not every one. The sample records roughly 97,000 clones, approximately 70% being singletons. The CDR3 spans 15 residues. Trimming took 0 bases from V and 5 from J; bases not matched to a gene: 1. Per the germline V gene, CDR1 is SGHNT and CDR2 is YYREEE (reference sequence). This receptor was obtained from a man aged 40-55 years in good health and CMV-seronegative. V and J are TRBV5-4 and TRBJ1-4; 10 nucleotides match TRBD1. The sequenced material came from PBMCs. CDR3 in DNA: TGTGCCAGCAGCTTGGCGGGACAGGGGAATGAAAAACTGTTTTTT. Residues: CASSLAGQGNEKLFF. Using reference TRBV5-4 and TRBJ1-4 for the parts outside the CDR3, the full variable domain is ETGVTQSPTHLIKTRGQQVTLRCSSQSGHNTVSWYQQALGQGPQFIFQYYREEENGRGNFPPRFSGLQFPNYSSELNVNALELDDSALYLCASSLAGQGNEKLFFGSGTQLSVL.